This T cell receptor beta chain was profiled in a study of CD8 T cells in Susac syndrome (dated by TCRdb to about 2019). For the study in its entirety: Of the Susac syndrome patients who were sequenced, roughly 6 had clinically active disease and 8 or 9 were in clinical remission. At blood withdrawal, Susac syndrome patients were therapy-naive, treated with corticosteroids (with IVIg additionally given to some), or treated with IVIg alone. Repertoire sequencing was used to test whether CD8+ T cell activation and differentiation in Susac syndrome was antigen driven. Broad study findings and their caveats: The number of individuals in the TCR sequencing and HLA analysis was recognized as being relatively small. The CD4+ T cell repertoire of patients with Susac syndrome showed no detectable clonal expansion.

RNA was extracted using the RNeasy kit, and roughly 0.5 to 1 ug of the RNA was reverse transcribed with random hexamers. The immunoSEQ multiplex PCR assay, which covers 54 Vbeta and 13 Jbeta segments, was used to amplify TCR beta CDR3 regions. To correct PCR amplification bias, a synthetic template baseline was used for both primer optimization and computational correction. The original pipeline was this. Reads were annotated to V, D and J genes according to IMGT and were analyzed with immunoSEQ Analyzer, with only productive sequences retained. Clonality was computed as one minus Shannon entropy normalized by log2 of the number of productive unique sequences. For each patient and control, public and private clones were evaluated among the 100 most prevalent clones. A clone was defined as Susac-specific if it was absent from the healthy and MS cohorts, from some 1,100 published viral clones and from other ImmuneACCESS disease sequences. The public reads were reanalyzed by TCRdb: fastp trimming at Q25, MiXCR alignment, in-frame beta chains only. Every distinct CDR3 protein forms one entry, paired with its most common genes and DNA. The V and J calls follow TCRdb's processing rather than the paper's. The sample table contains 200,000 to 300,000 distinct CDR3 sequences; only one count was recorded for 96% of them. The ten largest clones take up about 0.1% of the sample.

Comments on this clonotype: Its antigen has not been determined. Per-base qualities were not stored, and no clone one base away is much larger.

CDR1 is given as SGHNT and CDR2 as YYREEE, both from the germline V gene (reference sequence). V is reduced by 4 bases and J by 0 bases, leaving a spacing of 14 bases between them. The CDR3 runs 16 amino acids, cysteine and phenylalanine included. Of the read, only the CDR3 DNA is kept; its 48 bases are in frame from base 1. Peripheral blood CD8+ and CD4+ T cells from healthy donors, Susac syndrome patients and multiple sclerosis patients were profiled using high-throughput TCR beta sequencing. Recently defined diagnostic criteria for definite or probable disease were met by the Susac syndrome patients. Bulk CD8+ and CD4+ T cells were purified by magnetic negative isolation, whereas CD8+ TEMRA cells were enriched by FACS. Blood was drawn into EDTA tubes, processed within 24 hours, and PBMCs were isolated by density gradient centrifugation. PBMCs intended for TCR sequencing were cryopreserved in liquid nitrogen and thawed later in a water bath at 37 degrees C. Purity of sorted or isolated CD4+, CD8+ and CD8+ TEMRA cells was at least 90%.

Sequencing input: CD4+ T cells from PBMCs. The clonotype comes from a human donor with Susac syndrome. The chain employs TRBV5-4 and TRBJ2-1; the D assignment is uncertain and may be TRBD1 or TRBD2, with 5 bases supporting each. The CDR3 region: CASSRKLDSSYNEQFF. The DNA reads as follows: TGTGCCAGCAGCCGGAAACTAGACAGCTCCTACAATGAGCAGTTCTTC.